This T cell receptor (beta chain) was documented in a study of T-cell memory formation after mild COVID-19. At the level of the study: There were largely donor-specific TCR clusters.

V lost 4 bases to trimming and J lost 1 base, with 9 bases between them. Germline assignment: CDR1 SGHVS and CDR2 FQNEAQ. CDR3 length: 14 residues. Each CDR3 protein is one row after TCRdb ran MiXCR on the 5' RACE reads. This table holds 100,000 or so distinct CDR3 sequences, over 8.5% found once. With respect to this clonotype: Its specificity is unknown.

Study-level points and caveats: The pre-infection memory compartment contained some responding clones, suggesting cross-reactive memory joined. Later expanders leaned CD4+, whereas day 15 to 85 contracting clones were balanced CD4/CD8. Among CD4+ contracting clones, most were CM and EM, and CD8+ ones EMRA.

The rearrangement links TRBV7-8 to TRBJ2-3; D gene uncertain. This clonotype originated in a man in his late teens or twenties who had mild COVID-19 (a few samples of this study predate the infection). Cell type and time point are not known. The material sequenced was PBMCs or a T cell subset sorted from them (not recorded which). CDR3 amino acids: CASSYPSGTDTQYF. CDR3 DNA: TGTGCCAGCAGCTACCCTTCGGGCACAGATACGCAGTATTTT. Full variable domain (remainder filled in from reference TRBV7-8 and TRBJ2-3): GAGVSQSPRYKVAKRGQDVALRCDPISGHVSLFWYQQALGQGPEFLTYFQNEAQLDKSGLPSDRFFAERPEGSVSTLKIQRTQQEDSAVYLCASSYPSGTDTQYFGPGTRLTVL.